The 13 T cell receptor beta chains presented below share a single source sample, sequenced in a study of blood T cell repertoires in COVID-19. Data came from immunoSEQ multiplex PCR; TCRdb stores just in-frame clones and leaves some out. The repertoire holds approximately 160,000 clones, with around 80% as singletons. Sequencing was carried out using PBMCs or T cells enriched from blood (not recorded which). Receptors were obtained from a man aged 35 to 55 who had recovered from COVID-19.

The rearrangement links TRBV5-1 to TRBJ1-1, with 9 bases matching TRBD1. CDR3 length: 15 amino acids. The ends lost 1 base at V and 7 bases at J; junction bases unmatched: 8. The germline V gene encodes CDR1 SGHRS and CDR2 YFSETQ. The DNA of the CDR3 is TGCGCCAGCAGCTTGACAGGGGGCGCGTGGGATGAAGCTTTCTTT. Protein: CASSLTGGAWDEAFF.

The chain employs TRBV5-8 and TRBJ1-1; D gene uncertain. CDR3 length equals 16 residues. Deletions cut 1 base from V and 0 bases from J, with 13 bases between. Looked up from germline, CDR1 is SGHTS and CDR2 is YDEGEE. The CDR3 DNA is TGTGCCAGCAGCTTGAAGATCACCGACATGAACACTGAAGCTTTCTTT. Protein: CASSLKITDMNTEAFF. The whole variable domain, filled in from reference TRBV5-8 and TRBJ1-1, reads EAGVTQSPTHLIKTRGQQATLRCSPISGHTSVYWYQQALGLGLQFLLWYDEGEERNRGNFPPRFSGRQFPNYSSELNVNALELEDSALYLCASSLKITDMNTEAFFGQGTRLTVV.

The chain's CDR3 is CASRQGTGDLGELFF. The CDR3 nucleotides read TGCGCCAGCAGACAAGGGACAGGGGACCTCGGGGAGCTGTTTTTT. The chain combines TRBV5-1 with TRBJ2-2; 10 nucleotides agree with TRBD1. This CDR3 comprises 15 residues. Germline CDR1 SGHRS, CDR2 YFSETQ. J lost 7 bases, V lost 5 bases, and 8 bases had no gene match.

This clone appeared once. The V gene is TRBV7-9, the J gene TRBJ1-2; D is ambiguous. Germline CDR1 SEHNR, CDR2 FQNEAQ (reference sequence). The CDR3 has 14 residues. Between the trimmed V and J ends, which lost 0 bases and 5 bases, there was a span of 10 bases. The CDR3: CASSLAGFGYGYTF. DNA of the CDR3: TGTGCCAGCAGCTTAGCAGGATTCGGGTATGGCTACACCTTC.

This clone was counted only a few times. The chain couples TRBV19 to TRBJ2-5, with 8 bases lining up with TRBD2. The CDR3 covers 16 residues. V dropped 3 bases and J dropped 2; count of bases not matched to a gene: 8. Germline CDR1 and CDR2: LNHDA and SQIVND (reference sequence). CDR3 DNA: TGTGCCAGTAGTATGACCGGGACTAGTCAACAAGAGACCCAGTACTTC. This codes for CASSMTGTSQQETQYF.

The chain joins TRBV7-3 to TRBJ1-1; 7 nucleotides agree with TRBD1. Germline V lookup: CDR1 SGHTA, CDR2 FQGTGA. The CDR3 runs to 14 residues. J lost 6 bases, V lost 4 bases, and 8 bases had no gene match. DNA of the CDR3: TGTGCCAGCAGCTCCAGCAGGGGGAAGCCTGAAGCTTTCTTT. Translated: CASSSSRGKPEAFF.

The V and J genes are TRBV24-1 and TRBJ2-7; TRBD1 might be the D (6 bases). This CDR3 region has 13 residues. Germline V gives CDR1 KGHDR, CDR2 SFDVKD. The V gene lost 9 bases and the J gene lost 1 base, with 12 bases spanning the gap. DNA of the CDR3: TGTGCCACCCAGGCAGGGGAGTCCTACGAGCAGTACTTC. This gives the protein CATQAGESYEQYF.

This sequence joins TRBV6-4 and TRBJ2-3; 12 nucleotides line up with TRBD2. The CDR3 is 18 residues long. Per germline, CDR1 MRHNA and CDR2 SNTAGT. The V and J ends lost 4 bases and 3 bases, in that order; junction bases with no gene match: 11. The CDR3 coding sequence is TGTGCCAGCAGTGCGGGGGCGAGGACTAGCGGGGCAACAGATACGCAGTATTTT. Its translation: CASSAGARTSGATDTQYF.

A note on this clone: Different DNA sequences within this sample yield the same CDR3. V is TRBV30 and J is TRBJ1-5; D is uncertain. There are 13 residues in the CDR3. V dropped 0 bases and J dropped 1 base, with 4 bases sitting between them. Germline V CDR1 and CDR2: GTSNPN, SVGIG (reference sequence). This chain's CDR3 is CAWSVQSNQPQHF. DNA of the CDR3: TGTGCCTGGAGTGTACAGAGCAATCAGCCCCAGCATTTT.

The rearrangement uses TRBV4-1 and TRBJ2-1; 9 bases match TRBD2. This CDR3 comprises 17 residues. J was trimmed by 5 bases and V by 4 bases; bases with no gene match: 12. Germline CDR1 is MGHRA and CDR2 is YSYEKL. The DNA for the CDR3 is TGCGCCAGCAGCCGCGAACCGACCCTAGCGGGGAACAATGAGCAGTTCTTC. The encoded protein is CASSREPTLAGNNEQFF.

The V call is TRBV15, the J call TRBJ1-1; no clear D. This CDR3 is 14 amino acids long. V shed 0 bases and J shed 7 bases, with 12 bases lying between them. Germline-derived CDR1 and CDR2 are LNHNV and YYDKDF (reference sequence). In DNA form, the CDR3 reads TGTGCCACCAGCAGAGATAAACTTTCGTTTGAAGCTTTCTTT. Its protein is CATSRDKLSFEAFF.

This clone was seen just once. The rearrangement uses TRBV2 and TRBJ2-1, with TRBD1 as a possible D gene (6 bases). The germline V gene encodes CDR1 SNHLY and CDR2 FYNNEI. Trimming removed 7 bases from V and 1 base from J, with 11 bases in between. The CDR3 loop spans 14 amino acids. The CDR3 sequence: CASTIQGSYNEQFF. CDR3 coding DNA: TGTGCCAGCACTATACAGGGATCCTACAATGAGCAGTTCTTC.

The chain couples TRBV7-7 to TRBJ2-5, with TRBD2 matching 7 bases. The CDR3 has 15 residues. With V trimmed by 1 base and J by 1 base, 3 bases remained unmatched. The germline CDR1 and CDR2 sequences are SSHAT and FNYEAQ (reference sequence). The CDR3 is CASSLGRGSQETQYF. CDR3 in DNA: TGTGCCAGCAGCTTAGGGCGGGGGAGCCAAGAGACCCAGTACTTC.